The text below deals with one TCR beta chain. TCRdb re-called the reads with MiXCR, one entry per CDR3 protein. This table has some 240,000 distinct CDR3 sequences, about 15% appearing once. This specimen belongs to a study of T cell repertoires in cytomegalovirus infection. This receptor was obtained from a human donor in good health (CMV status not recorded). Some clones in this sample may be carry-over from other donors' samples. The sequencing input was CD8+ T cells from PBMCs.

CDR3 protein: CASTVGENTEAFF. CDR3 DNA: TGTGCCAGCACTGTAGGGGAGAACACTGAAGCTTTCTTT. The chain links TRBV6-1 to TRBJ1-1; perhaps TRBD1 as D (5 bases). The CDR3 is 13 amino acids. CDR1 and CDR2 (germline): MNHNS, SASEGT. V lost 7 bases and J lost 1, with 10 bases in between.